The 29 T cell receptor beta chains below all came from one sample that was sequenced in a study of blood T cell repertoires in COVID-19. Repertoires were generated with immunoSEQ multiplex PCR, while TCRdb's copy carries only in-frame clones and drops some. Altogether about 270,000 clones are present, 80% to 90% being singletons, with the ten largest covering 5% to 6%. Specimen: peripheral blood. The receptors derive from an older man with acute or convalescent COVID-19.

The J gene is TRBJ1-4, the V gene TRBV6-1; no reliable D call. The CDR3 spans 16 residues. V was cut by 3 bases and J by 4 bases, with 15 bases left in between. Germline lookup yields CDR1 MNHNS and CDR2 SASEGT. This chain's CDR3 is CASSENGMGSNEKLFF. The DNA for the CDR3 is TGTGCCAGCAGTGAGAACGGGATGGGGAGTAATGAAAAACTGTTTTTT.

The chain links TRBV5-4 to TRBJ2-7; D may be TRBD1 (5 bases). This CDR3 is 13 amino acids long. The V and J ends lost 3 bases and 2 bases respectively, with 9 bases between them. The V gene's germline CDR1 is SGHNT and CDR2 YYREEE (reference sequence). The CDR3 bases are TGTGCCAGCAGCTCCCAGGGCCCCTACGAGCAGTACTTC. Translated, it gives CASSSQGPYEQYF.

The chain joins TRBV2 to TRBJ1-1, with D possibly being TRBD1 (6 bases). Between the trimmed V and J ends, which lost 8 bases and 4 bases, there was a span of 14 bases. Germline CDR1 and CDR2: SNHLY and FYNNEI. This CDR3 region has 13 residues. The CDR3 here is CASSPQGFTEAFF. Here the CDR3 DNA reads TGTGCCAGCTCCCCCCAGGGGTTCACTGAAGCTTTCTTT.

The chain carries TRBV6-6 and TRBJ2-1, with 13 bases lining up with TRBD2. Germline V CDR1 and CDR2: MNHNY, SVGAGI (reference sequence). This CDR3 is built from 18 residues. The trim removed 5 bases at V and 1 base at J, leaving 8 bases unmatched. CDR3 sequence (DNA): TGTGCCAGCAGTCAACCCACTAGCGGGAGGGCGTCCTACAATGAGCAGTTCTTC. It encodes CASSQPTSGRASYNEQFF.

This clone was detected only once. This chain joins TRBV5-1 and TRBJ2-1; D not resolved. V was cut by 4 bases and J by 5 bases, with 16 bases left in between. This CDR3 comprises 15 residues. Germline CDR1 and CDR2: SGHRS and YFSETQ. The CDR3 sequence is CASSVGGQNDNEQFF. The CDR3 coding sequence is TGCGCCAGCAGCGTGGGCGGCCAGAACGACAATGAGCAGTTCTTC. Supplemented by reference TRBV5-1 and TRBJ2-1, the full variable domain reads KAGVTQTPRYLIKTRGQQVTLSCSPISGHRSVSWYQQTPGQGLQFLFEYFSETQRNKGNFPGRFSGRQFSNSRSEMNVSTLELGDSALYLCASSVGGQNDNEQFFGPGTRLTVL.

J is TRBJ2-1 and V is TRBV7-8, with 11 nucleotides matching TRBD2. CDR3 length equals 17 residues. The germline V gene encodes CDR1 SGHVS and CDR2 FQNEAQ. V lost 2 bases and J lost 6; bases outside the gene matches: 9. CDR3 sequence: CASSLKVGLAGGNEQFF. The CDR3 DNA reads TGTGCCAGCAGCTTAAAAGTAGGGCTAGCGGGAGGCAATGAGCAGTTCTTC.

V is TRBV18 and J is TRBJ2-3; 12 bases align to TRBD2. The CDR3 is made up of 15 amino acids. The ends lost 3 bases at V and 6 bases at J; junction bases unmatched: 4. Germline loops: CDR1 KGHSH, CDR2 LQKENI. The CDR3, as DNA: TGTGCCAGCTCACCCTCTCTAGCGGGGGGGGATACGCAGTATTTT. It codes for CASSPSLAGGDTQYF.

The J gene is TRBJ2-1, the V gene TRBV4-2; possible D gene TRBD1, 6 bases. The germline V gene has CDR1 LGHNA and CDR2 YNFKEQ. Trimming stripped 0 bases from V and 4 bases from J, with 10 bases between. CDR3 length equals 15 residues. The CDR3 sequence is CASSQDTGSYNEQFF. CDR3 nucleotide sequence: TGTGCCAGCAGCCAAGACACAGGGAGTTACAATGAGCAGTTCTTC.

The chain carries TRBV19 and TRBJ1-1; D call uncertain. Per germline, CDR1 LNHDA and CDR2 SQIVND (reference sequence). Trimming took 6 bases from V and 4 from J, leaving 18 bases between them. CDR3 length: 15 residues. The CDR3 nucleotides read TGTGCCAGTAGGGTGCTAGACTTGGATAGCACTGAAGCTTTCTTT. Amino acids: CASRVLDLDSTEAFF.

This clone has only one observation. This sequence joins TRBV3-1 (or the pseudogene TRBV3-2) and TRBJ1-2; D gene ambiguous. This CDR3 is built from 13 residues. CDR1 and CDR2 from the germline V gene are LGHDT and YNNKEL (reference sequence). V lost 1 base and J lost 7, with 10 bases in between. The chain's CDR3 is CASSQGELFGYTF. The CDR3 bases are TGTGCCAGCAGCCAAGGGGAGTTATTTGGCTACACCTTC.

This chain joins TRBV24-1 and TRBJ1-2; 8 bases agree with TRBD1. Germline CDR1 reads KGHDR; CDR2 reads SFDVKD. CDR3 length: 13 residues. V lost 7 bases and J lost 3; bases outside the gene matches: 3. This CDR3 reads CATSDRGDYGYTF. In nucleotides, the CDR3 is TGTGCCACCAGCGACAGGGGCGACTATGGCTACACCTTC.

This chain joins TRBV11-1 and TRBJ2-6, with 7 nucleotides matching TRBD2. This CDR3 comprises 14 residues. Germline CDR1 reads SGHAT; CDR2 reads FQDESV (reference sequence). The V and J ends lost 5 bases and 3 bases, in that order; junction bases with no gene match: 1. The CDR3 DNA sequence: TGTGCCAGCAGCGGGGGGGATGGGGCCAACGTCCTGACTTTC. It encodes CASSGGDGANVLTF.

The chain recombines TRBV5-4 with TRBJ2-5; tentatively, D is TRBD2 (6 bases). This CDR3 is built from 15 residues. V was clipped by 4 bases and J by 3 bases, with 16 bases between them. Germline V lookup: CDR1 SGHNT, CDR2 YYREEE (reference sequence). The CDR3, as DNA: TGTGCCAGCAGCGACCTTGGGGGGAAAAAAGAGACCCAGTACTTC. Its protein product is CASSDLGGKKETQYF.

In this sample, this clone turned up a few times. This chain connects TRBV30 to TRBJ2-7; TRBD1 agrees at 8 bases. Looked up from germline, CDR1 is GTSNPN and CDR2 is SVGIG (reference sequence). V lost 3 bases to trimming and J lost 4 bases; unmatched junction nucleotides: 11. The CDR3 sequence is 15 residues long. CDR3 DNA: TGTGCCTGGAGAACCAGGACAGGGAAGGCGTACGAGCAGTACTTC. Protein: CAWRTRTGKAYEQYF.

The chain combines TRBV6-6 with TRBJ2-1, with D unresolved. CDR1 is MNHNY and CDR2 is SVGAGI in the germline V gene (reference sequence). The CDR3 has 12 residues. The V end lost 8 bases, the J end lost 4 bases, and 9 bases lay between the germline ends. The CDR3 bases are TGTGCCAGCGGGCCTTATTACAATGAGCAGTTCTTC. This gives the protein CASGPYYNEQFF.

This clone was counted only a few times. The rearrangement uses TRBV7-9 and TRBJ2-1, with D possibly matching TRBD2 (7 bases). The germline V gene has CDR1 SEHNR and CDR2 FQNEAQ (reference sequence). This CDR3 is 15 amino acids long. V was pared by 5 bases and J by 2 bases, with 13 bases between. For the CDR3, the DNA is TGTGCCAGCAGCCCTCGGGGGGCGGCCTACAATGAGCAGTTCTTC. Residues: CASSPRGAAYNEQFF.

A few counts support this clone. The J gene is TRBJ2-2, the V gene TRBV5-1, with 12 bases aligning to TRBD2. This CDR3 has 16 residues. After removal of 7 bases from V and 0 bases from J, the junction contained 4 bases not matched to a gene. CDR1 is SGHRS and CDR2 is YFSETQ in the germline V gene. In DNA, the CDR3 is TGCGCCAGCGGGGGACTAGCGGGCGCGAACACCGGGGAGCTGTTTTTT. Translated, it gives CASGGLAGANTGELFF. Based on the CDR3 plus reference TRBV5-1 and TRBJ2-2, the full variable domain is KAGVTQTPRYLIKTRGQQVTLSCSPISGHRSVSWYQQTPGQGLQFLFEYFSETQRNKGNFPGRFSGRQFSNSRSEMNVSTLELGDSALYLCASGGLAGANTGELFFGEGSRLTVL.

The CDR3 coding sequence is TGTGCCAGCAGCCTAAACACCGGGGAGCTGTTTTTT. Translated: CASSLNTGELFF. V is TRBV7-9 and J is TRBJ2-2; the D is unclear. V was clipped by 5 bases and J by 2 bases, with 3 bases between them. Per the germline V gene, CDR1 is SEHNR and CDR2 is FQNEAQ (reference sequence). This CDR3 has 12 amino acids.

The J gene is TRBJ2-7, the V gene TRBV29-1; D is ambiguous. Trimming left V 6 bases short and J 6 bases short, with 9 bases between. The CDR3 has 10 residues. Germline lookup yields CDR1 SQVTM and CDR2 ANQGSEA. The CDR3 protein is CSVRMSEQYF. The CDR3 region has the DNA TGCAGCGTCAGGATGTCCGAGCAGTACTTC.

This clone was found once. The chain combines TRBV5-5 with TRBJ1-1, with 9 nucleotides matching TRBD1. There are 15 residues in the CDR3. V lost 6 bases and J lost 4; bases outside the gene matches: 10. CDR1 is SGHKS, CDR2 YYEKEE, per germline (reference sequence). Here the CDR3 DNA reads TGTGCCAGCAAAAACACAGGGGGCGTGAGCACTGAAGCTTTCTTT. Translated: CASKNTGGVSTEAFF.

This chain joins TRBV3-1 (or the pseudogene TRBV3-2) and TRBJ2-6; D is perhaps TRBD1 (6 bases). This CDR3 comprises 15 residues. Trimming took 7 bases from V and 0 from J, leaving 10 bases between them. Germline CDR1 LGHDT, CDR2 YNNKEL (reference sequence). The CDR3 bases are TGTGCCAGCACTAAACAGGGCTCTGGGGCCAACGTCCTGACTTTC. Protein sequence: CASTKQGSGANVLTF.

This chain joins TRBV5-1 and TRBJ2-2; a weak D match, TRBD1 (5 bases). V lost 5 bases and J 4 bases, leaving 12 bases between the germline ends. The CDR3 extends over 14 amino acids. Germline V gene sequence: CDR1 SGHRS, CDR2 YFSETQ. The CDR3 bases are TGCGCCAGCAGGTTCAGGGTGGCCACCGGGGAGCTGTTTTTT. Protein: CASRFRVATGELFF.

The chain uses TRBV5-1 and TRBJ1-1; no reliable D call. CDR1 SGHRS and CDR2 YFSETQ come from the germline V gene. The V end lost 3 bases, the J end lost 6 bases, and 12 bases lay between the germline ends. The CDR3 has 13 residues. Here the CDR3 reads CASSSRISSEAFF. The CDR3 DNA follows: TGCGCCAGCAGCTCGAGGATTAGCTCTGAAGCTTTCTTT. The whole variable domain, filled in from reference TRBV5-1 and TRBJ1-1, reads KAGVTQTPRYLIKTRGQQVTLSCSPISGHRSVSWYQQTPGQGLQFLFEYFSETQRNKGNFPGRFSGRQFSNSRSEMNVSTLELGDSALYLCASSSRISSEAFFGQGTRLTVV.

The chain is built from TRBV2 and TRBJ2-7; 9 bases fit TRBD1. CDR3 length: 14 amino acids. Losses at the gene ends were 6 bases for V and 3 bases for J; bases not matched to a gene: 6. CDR1 SNHLY and CDR2 FYNNEI come from the germline V gene. DNA for the CDR3: TGTGCCAGCAGGTGGACAGGGGTGGTCTACGAGCAGTACTTC. This encodes CASRWTGVVYEQYF. The full variable domain, completed using reference TRBV2 and TRBJ2-7, is EPEVTQTPSHQVTQMGQEVILRCVPISNHLYFYWYRQILGQKVEFLVSFYNNEISEKSEIFDDQFSVERPDGSNFTLKIRSTKLEDSAMYFCASRWTGVVYEQYFGPGTRLTVT.

The genes are TRBV2 and TRBJ2-7, with D perhaps matching TRBD1 (6 bases). The CDR3 loop spans 13 amino acids. V gave up 6 bases and J gave up 12 bases, with 21 bases separating them. CDR1 and CDR2 (germline): SNHLY, FYNNEI. The DNA for the CDR3 is TGTGCCAGCAGCCCCGACAGGCTCCCCCGCGGGTACTTC. This sequence encodes CASSPDRLPRGYF.

The V and J genes are TRBV10-3 and TRBJ1-1, with TRBD1 matching over 7 bases. The CDR3 consists of 18 residues. Germline assignment: CDR1 ENHRY and CDR2 SYGVKD. V trimming: 8 bases; J trimming: 1 base; junction bases outside the gene matches: 19. The CDR3 nucleotides are TGTGCCATCCCCCAGTCGAGGAGGGGGCGAATCTCGAACACTGAAGCTTTCTTT. This gives the protein CAIPQSRRGRISNTEAFF.

The chain carries TRBV3-1 (or the pseudogene TRBV3-2) and TRBJ1-4; weak D call: TRBD1 (5 bases). The V gene lost 4 bases and the J gene lost 3 bases, with 12 bases spanning the gap. CDR3 length: 15 amino acids. Germline V gene data show CDR1 as LGHDT and CDR2 as YNNKEL (reference sequence). The chain's CDR3 is CASSPYWGSNEKLFF. CDR3 DNA sequence: TGTGCCAGCAGCCCTTATTGGGGCTCTAATGAAAAACTGTTTTTT.

The chain combines TRBV7-6 with TRBJ2-7; the match to TRBD2 covers 11 bases. Germline V gives CDR1 SGHVS, CDR2 FNYEAQ. The CDR3 is made up of 15 amino acids. V dropped 6 bases and J dropped 4; count of bases not matched to a gene: 8. The CDR3 DNA sequence: TGTGCCAGCAGGGGTTCGACTAGCGGGGCTTACGAGCAGTACTTC. The encoded protein is CASRGSTSGAYEQYF. The full variable domain, with the rest looked up from reference TRBV7-6 and TRBJ2-7, is GAGVSQSPRYKVTKRGQDVALRCDPISGHVSLYWYRQALGQGPEFLTYFNYEAQQDKSGLPNDRFSAERPEGSISTLTIQRTEQRDSAMYRCASRGSTSGAYEQYFGPGTRLTVT.

The table lists this clone with a few counts. The gene calls are TRBV5-4 and TRBJ2-7, with D possibly TRBD1 on 6 matching bases. The V end was cut by 4 bases, the J end by 0 bases, with 17 bases between. Germline V lookup: CDR1 SGHNT, CDR2 YYREEE (reference sequence). This CDR3 region has 16 residues. For the CDR3, the DNA is TGTGCCAGCAGCCCAGGACAGTCCGCCAGCTCCTACGAGCAGTACTTC. This sequence encodes CASSPGQSASSYEQYF.